The present T cell receptor (beta chain) was sequenced within a study of shared clonotypes between healthy human individuals. Study background: Three CD4 naive, three CD4 memory, two CD8 naive and one CD8 memory plate were used per donor.

About this clone: What it recognizes is unknown.

Notes on the study in general: Naive CD4 clonotype sharing across several donors was roughly 5%. Estimated richness was generally greater in naive than memory subsets.

The CDR3 spans 15 residues. Trimming shortened V by 1 base and J by 5 bases, and 15 bases separated the two germline ends. The germline V gene has CDR1 SGHNT and CDR2 YYREEE (reference sequence). Profiled with immunoSEQ multiplex PCR; TCRdb holds only in-frame clones, not every one. The sample shows about 600,000 clones, about 95% of them seen only once. Naive CD8 cells lacked CD45RO, underwent positive selection for CCR7 and left out terminally differentiated effector memory CD45RA+ cells. Caucasian adults residing in Nashville, Tennessee made up all the donors. Sequencing input: naive CD8+ T cells sorted from blood. The chain couples TRBV5-4 to TRBJ1-1; D is uncertain. The receptor was isolated from a woman aged 25 to 39 in good health. CDR3 in amino acids: CASSLLTGIVTEAFF. CDR3 nucleotides: TGTGCCAGCAGCTTGTTAACCGGGATTGTTACTGAAGCTTTCTTT.